This is a list of T cell receptor beta chains from one sample in a study of blood T cell repertoires in COVID-19. Sequenced by immunoSEQ multiplex PCR; TCRdb stores in-frame clones only, minus some. This sample has 130,000 to 150,000 clones; 81% occur once, and the top ten carry around 8.5%. The sequenced sample was peripheral blood. These TCRs come from a human donor in a cohort sampled during active COVID-19. Each CDR3 is given with its conserved first and last residue. The order of the fields is J gene, clone size, V gene, CDR3 length, D gene, CDR3 DNA, CDR3 protein. D genes are given only for firm matches. Clone size appears in some rows only: once, few, many, or a class for an expanded clone.

TRBJ2-7 | . | TRBV7-9 | 14 | . | TGTGCCAGCAGCCCGCGGGACCCCCTCACCGAGCAGTACTTC | CASSPRDPLTEQYF
TRBJ2-7 | few | TRBV14 | 15 | . | TGTGCCAGCAGCCAAGATTTAGACAGGACCTACGAGCAGTACTTC | CASSQDLDRTYEQYF
TRBJ2-1 | . | TRBV5-6 | 17 | . | TGTGCCAGCAGCTTGATTCCCCAGGGGATCCCTATCAATGAGCAGTTCTTC | CASSLIPQGIPINEQFF
TRBJ2-5 | . | TRBV5-1 | 13 | TRBD2 | TGCGCCAGCAGCCCGATCGGGGGGGAGACCCAGTACTTC | CASSPIGGETQYF
TRBJ2-3 | . | TRBV5-1 | 15 | TRBD1 | TGCGCCAGCGTACAGGGGGATCCCCGCACAGATACGCAGTATTTT | CASVQGDPRTDTQYF
TRBJ1-1 | . | TRBV4-3 | 13 | . | TGCGCCAGCAGCCAAGATTATTCCACTGAAGCTTTCTTT | CASSQDYSTEAFF
TRBJ2-3 | . | TRBV21-1 | 15 | . | TGTGCCAGCAGCCAGGAGTCGCGGGGCACAGATACGCAGTATTTT | CASSQESRGTDTQYF
TRBJ2-5 | . | TRBV5-5 | 13 | TRBD1 | TGTGCCAGCAGCTTTACAGGGGGGGAGACCCAGTACTTC | CASSFTGGETQYF
TRBJ1-1 | . | TRBV2 | 14 | . | TGTGCCAGCCATCCCCCGACGGGGAACACTGAAGCTTTCTTT | CASHPPTGNTEAFF
TRBJ2-7 | . | TRBV3-1/TRBV3-2 | 14 | TRBD1 | TGTGCCAGCGGGGGTCGACAGGGGGCCTACGAGCAGTACTTC | CASGGRQGAYEQYF
TRBJ2-7 | . | TRBV5-1 | 13 | . | TGCGCCAGCAGCCGGGAGAGCTTTGACGAGCAGTACTTC | CASSRESFDEQYF
TRBJ1-4 | . | TRBV2 | 14 | . | TGTGCCAGCAGCGGAACTGCAGGGAATGAAAAACTGTTTTTT | CASSGTAGNEKLFF
TRBJ2-1 | . | TRBV15 | 17 | TRBD1 | TGTGCCACCAGCAGAGATGGTGGGGGACAGTCCTACAATGAGCAGTTCTTC | CATSRDGGGQSYNEQFF
TRBJ2-7 | once | TRBV4-3 | 16 | TRBD1 | TGCGCCAGCAGCCAAGGCCTGACAGGGGGATCCTACGAGCAGTACTTC | CASSQGLTGGSYEQYF
TRBJ1-2 | . | TRBV27 | 14 | TRBD1 | TGTGCCAGCAGTCCGCGACAGGGGCACTATGGCTACACCTTC | CASSPRQGHYGYTF
TRBJ2-7 | once | TRBV4-1 | 21 | TRBD2 | TGCGCCAGCAGCCAAGATACCCCTGGCGACTGGACTAGCGGGGGCTCCTACGAGCAGTACTTC | CASSQDTPGDWTSGGSYEQYF
TRBJ1-2 | once | TRBV29-1 | 17 | TRBD1 | TGCAGCGTGGCGGGACAGGGAGGAAAAAGAGCTAACTATGGCTACACCTTC | CSVAGQGGKRANYGYTF
TRBJ1-6 | . | TRBV7-3 | 13 | . | TGTGCCAGCAGACAAAACAGGGATTCACCCCTCCACTTT | CASRQNRDSPLHF
TRBJ1-2 | . | TRBV6-2/TRBV6-3 | 19 | TRBD1 | TGTGCCAGCAGTTACTCGATCAACGGGACAGGGCCCGAAATTTATGGCTACACCTTC | CASSYSINGTGPEIYGYTF
TRBJ1-2 | . | TRBV6-6 | 15 | TRBD1 | TGTGCCAGCAGTTACTCTACGACAGGGGGAAGTGGCTACACCTTC | CASSYSTTGGSGYTF
TRBJ2-3 | . | TRBV27 | 19 | TRBD2 | TGTGCCAGCAGTTTTGCTAGCGGGAGGCGGGGGAAGGAAACAGATACGCAGTATTTT | CASSFASGRRGKETDTQYF
TRBJ2-1 | . | TRBV7-9 | 16 | . | TGTGCCAGCAGCTTATATCATCTTAGCTCCTACAATGAGCAGTTCTTC | CASSLYHLSSYNEQFF
TRBJ2-7 | . | TRBV5-6 | 15 | . | TGTGCCAGCAGCCGATCCCAGGGTCCCCTCTACGAGCAGTACTTC | CASSRSQGPLYEQYF
TRBJ2-4 | . | TRBV28 | 14 | . | TGTGCCAGCAGTTTTGGGGGGGCCAAAAACATTCAGTACTTC | CASSFGGAKNIQYF
TRBJ2-7 | . | TRBV29-1 | 11 | . | TGCAGCGTTGTCCGCGACAACGAGCAGTACTTC | CSVVRDNEQYF
TRBJ1-1 | once | TRBV7-9 | 19 | . | TGTGCCAGCAGCTTTATCCCTAATTCACAGTGGAAAATGAACACTGAAGCTTTCTTT | CASSFIPNSQWKMNTEAFF
TRBJ1-1 | . | TRBV6-5 | 12 | . | TGTGCCAGCACGGCAGGGCCATACGAAGCTTTCTTT | CASTAGPYEAFF
TRBJ1-1 | few | TRBV7-3 | 13 | . | TGTGCCAGCAGCTTTCAAGACAGCACTGAAGCTTTCTTT | CASSFQDSTEAFF
TRBJ1-1 | . | TRBV5-5 | 15 | TRBD1 | TGTGCCAGCAGCTTGGGGGTGACAGGGTTCACTGAAGCTTTCTTT | CASSLGVTGFTEAFF
TRBJ2-1 | . | TRBV6-4 | 15 | TRBD2 | TGTGCCAGCAGTGACTCGACTAGCGGGAGCAATGAGCAGTTCTTC | CASSDSTSGSNEQFF
TRBJ2-7 | . | TRBV28 | 15 | . | TGTGCCAGCAGTTCAGATAGCGGAGCCAGGAGTGGGCAGTACTTC | CASSSDSGARSGQYF
TRBJ1-6 | once | TRBV6-6 | 17 | . | TGTGCCAGCAGTCCCACTCGACCACAGGTCTTCAGTTCACCCCTCCACTTT | CASSPTRPQVFSSPLHF
TRBJ1-1 | . | TRBV6-5 | 14 | . | TGTGCCAGCAGTTACCCAGGGGCAAGGACTGAAGCTTTCTTT | CASSYPGARTEAFF
TRBJ2-5 | . | TRBV7-8 | 15 | . | TGTGCCAGCAGCTTAGCGTTGGGGCGCCCGGAGACCCAGTACTTC | CASSLALGRPETQYF
TRBJ1-3 | . | TRBV14 | 15 | . | TGTGCCAGCAGTCGGACGGGACTCTCTGGAAACACCATATATTTT | CASSRTGLSGNTIYF
TRBJ2-2 | . | TRBV6-2/TRBV6-3 | 17 | TRBD2 | TGTGCCAGCAGTTCACACCCGGGACTAGCGAACACCGGGGAGCTGTTTTTT | CASSSHPGLANTGELFF
TRBJ1-1 | . | TRBV27 | 14 | . | TGTGCCAGCAGTCATGTTCGTGGACAAGATGAAGCTTTCTTT | CASSHVRGQDEAFF
TRBJ2-6 | . | TRBV19 | 15 | . | TGTGCCAGTAGTGATCCGGGTTCTGGGGCCAACGTCCTGACTTTC | CASSDPGSGANVLTF
TRBJ2-7 | . | TRBV13 | 15 | TRBD2 | TGTGCCAGCAGCTCCAGACTAGCGGGAGGCTACGAGCAGTACTTC | CASSSRLAGGYEQYF
TRBJ2-6 | . | TRBV10-3 | 18 | TRBD1 | TGTGCCACGGCCCCCGGACAGGGGGCGCTAGCCCGGGCCAACGTCCTGACTTTC | CATAPGQGALARANVLTF
TRBJ1-2 | . | TRBV19 | 15 | TRBD1 | TGTGCCAGTAGCGAGATTAGAGGGACAGTCTATGGCTACACCTTC | CASSEIRGTVYGYTF
TRBJ2-5 | . | TRBV29-1 | 13 | TRBD1 | TGCAGCGTGATGACAGGGCCTCAAGAGACCCAGTACTTC | CSVMTGPQETQYF
TRBJ2-6 | few | TRBV4-1 | 15 | . | TGCGCCAGCAGCCAAGTTACTTCTGGGGCCAACGTCCTGACTTTC | CASSQVTSGANVLTF
TRBJ2-7 | . | TRBV7-6 | 17 | . | TGTGCCAGCAGCTTAGGAGGAGGAGCAACTAGTGCGTTCGAGCAGTACTTC | CASSLGGGATSAFEQYF
TRBJ1-1 | . | TRBV14 | 17 | TRBD1 | TGTGCCAGCAGCCAAGGTAGGAAGGGGGCGTGGAACACTGAAGCTTTCTTT | CASSQGRKGAWNTEAFF
TRBJ2-5 | . | TRBV18 | 17 | TRBD2 | TGTGCCAGCTCACCACGGCCTAGCGGGAGCGGGAATGAGACCCAGTACTTC | CASSPRPSGSGNETQYF
TRBJ1-2 | . | TRBV11-2 | 12 | TRBD1 | TGTGCCAGCAGCTTAAGGACAGGGGGGGACACCTTC | CASSLRTGGDTF
TRBJ2-5 | . | TRBV7-3 | 16 | TRBD2 | TGTGCCAGCAGCGAAGGGACTAGCGGGAGACAAGAGACCCAGTACTTC | CASSEGTSGRQETQYF
TRBJ2-5 | . | TRBV2 | 13 | . | TGTGCCAGCAGTGCGACAGGTCAAGAGACCCAGTACTTC | CASSATGQETQYF
TRBJ1-5 | . | TRBV20-1 | 16 | . | TGCAGTGCTAGTATGACAGGTTTCTATAGCAATCAGCCCCAGCATTTT | CSASMTGFYSNQPQHF
TRBJ1-2 | . | TRBV4-3 | 17 | TRBD1 | TGCGCCAGCAGCCAATTAAATTCGGGACAGGGGACTTATGGCTACACCTTC | CASSQLNSGQGTYGYTF
TRBJ2-7 | . | TRBV28 | 15 | TRBD1 | TGTGCCAGCAGTTTAAGCCCGACAGGGGCCTACGAGCAGTACTTC | CASSLSPTGAYEQYF
TRBJ1-1 | . | TRBV6-5 | 15 | . | TGTGCCAGCAGTTACGACGACAGGATGAACACTGAAGCTTTCTTT | CASSYDDRMNTEAFF
TRBJ1-1 | . | TRBV7-9 | 15 | . | TGTGCCAGCAGCTTGAGAGCGGGTACGAACACTGAAGCTTTCTTT | CASSLRAGTNTEAFF
TRBJ2-2 | . | TRBV5-1 | 15 | . | TGCGCCAGCAGCGGTGGGACAACGAACACCGGGGAGCTGTTTTTT | CASSGGTTNTGELFF